This paragraph reports one T cell receptor beta chain. The target antigen is unknown. This CDR3 region has 16 residues. V gave up 4 bases and J gave up 7 bases, with 20 bases separating them. CDR1 SGDLS and CDR2 YYNGEE come from the germline V gene. TCRdb's table, derived via immunoSEQ multiplex PCR, lists solely in-frame clones and lacks some. The sample carries approximately 100,000 clones, 85% to 90% recorded once. The source of the sample is a study of T cell responses to AZD1222 COVID-19 vaccine. Study-level points and caveats: As reported, nearly half of all spike-specific TCRs target variant regions that are unmutated.

The sample here was peripheral blood, taken on day 0 of AZD1222 vaccination. The sequence came from an adult in good health. V and J are TRBV9 and TRBJ2-2; tentatively, D is TRBD2 (6 bases). The CDR3: CASSLNRGEDDGELFF. The CDR3 bases are TGTGCCAGCAGCCTAAACCGCGGGGAGGACGACGGGGAGCTGTTTTTT.